This T cell receptor (beta chain) came from a study of blood T cells in healthy people across ages. Total RNA was extracted at no less than 5.5 micrograms per sample. The CDR3 length is 17 residues. J was trimmed by 7 bases and V by 2 bases; bases with no gene match: 8. Germline loops: CDR1 MNHEY, CDR2 SMNVEV (reference sequence). A sample-barcoded 5' primer and a J-beta primer mix were used in a second PCR of about 6 to 11 cycles. TCRdb recomputed calls from the 5' RACE reads with MiXCR, one row per CDR3 protein. The sample holds some 800,000 distinct CDR3 sequences, more than 40% seen once. The rearrangement links TRBV27 to TRBJ1-6, with 10 bases fitting TRBD1. The clonotype comes from a man between 60 and 75 years old in good health. Sequences were obtained from blood. CDR3 nucleotides: TGTGCCAGCAGTTTAAGGGGCGGACAGGGGGTAAATTCACCCCTCCACTTT. Translating gives CASSLRGGQGVNSPLHF.